This paragraph covers one TCR beta chain sequence. In its sample, this clonotype was seen a few times. The clone's antigen remains unknown. Base qualities are missing; no much larger clone stands one base away. What the time point label conveys for this sample: late sampling 161 to 241 days after vaccination in a few convalescent patients. The treatment or condition label corresponds to: approximately nine-day PBMC culture with coronavirus spike peptide pools or control peptides (ViraFEST assay). To expand antigen-specific T cells with peptide pools and then pick out the expanded clonotypes through TCR sequencing, the study relied on the ViraFEST assay. The positive SARS-CoV-2 PCR tests of the convalescent patients were dated from March to December 2020, before the Alpha, Beta and Delta variants emerged in the United States. Some 2 million PBMCs per well were cultured in IMDM with roughly 4.8% human AB serum and 7.5 to 10 IU/ml IL-2, plus 10 ug/ml peptide pools. On days 3 and 7, half of the culture medium was replaced with fresh IL-2-containing medium. Once the cells had been in culture for less than 12 days, the EasySep CD4+ T cell isolation kit was used to isolate CD4+ T cells by negative selection. PBMCs were separated from whole blood using Ficoll-Paque Plus gradient centrifugation and then either used fresh or cryopreserved at -140C. Each culture condition was generally run in triplicate wells.

This sample is part of a study of vaccination and CD4 T cells after COVID-19 (dated by TCRdb to about 2022). Concerning the study at large: SARS-CoV-2 positivity had been established in the convalescent patients by nasal swab PCR, and mild disease was recorded in several of these patients and severe disease in one. Post-COVID blood samples were collected from convalescent patients a median of around 96 days after diagnosis, with a range of roughly 30 to 161 days. Six males and four females were included in the convalescent cohort, with two Hispanic individuals, seven Caucasians, two Asians and one multiracial person represented. Two doses of either the Pfizer-BioNTech BNT162b2 vaccine (n=8) or the Moderna mRNA-1273 vaccine (n=2) were administered to participants. Culture stimuli were overlapping spike peptide pools from SARS-CoV-2 and from the common cold coronaviruses HCoV-NL63, HCoV-OC43 and HCoV-229E. Post-vaccine blood samples were taken a median of 72 days after the second vaccine dose, with a range of roughly 14 to 250 days. In 10 COVID-19 convalescent patients and a handful of infection-naive healthy vaccine recipients, researchers compared the spike-specific CD4+ TCR repertoire from before mRNA vaccination with the repertoire from after. As controls, cultures received a CEFX viral epitope pool (the positive control), an HIV-1 Nef peptide pool (the negative control), or no peptide at all. Three convalescent patients were sampled both early after vaccination (day 14) and late after vaccination (days 161 to 241).

What the work shows at the level of the full study, not this receptor alone: The number of convalescent patients in the study was relatively small, and the study did not examine early timepoints following natural infection. Although the median number of SARS-CoV-2-reactive clonotypes went up from 20 to 25 after infection to more than 30 after vaccination, the increase was not significant. In convalescent patients, a median around 85% of post-vaccine SARS-CoV-2-reactive clones were detected only after vaccination, and vaccine-specific priming was suggested by this finding. Nearly all vaccine-specific clones in convalescent patients (304 of 307) were mono-reactive for SARS-CoV-2 spike rather than cross-reactive with common cold coronaviruses.

At the junction V is shortened by 2 bases and J by 0 bases, with 5 bases in between. CDR1 and CDR2 were assigned from the germline V gene (reference sequence) as SEHNR and FQNEAQ. From the cysteine through the phenylalanine, the CDR3 covers 14 amino acids. Just the 42-base CDR3 DNA is kept, in frame starting at base 1. Receptors were amplified or captured by PCR. DNA from cultured CD4+ T cells was subjected to TCR sequencing with the Oncomine TCR Beta short-read assay at the Johns Hopkins FTIC core. The QIAamp micro DNA kit was used to extract genomic DNA from the cultured CD4+ T cells. Oncomine TCR Beta libraries from cultured CD4+ T cells were pooled using unique dual indexes and sequenced on an Illumina iSeq 100. The study's processing was this. Non-productive sequences were filtered out, and CDR3s that did not start with C, did not end with F or W, or were shorter than 7 amino acids were discarded. The MANAFEST web application identified antigen-specific clonotypes by comparing peptide-stimulated wells against reference wells and other culture wells. An FDR below 0.05, an odds ratio above 5, and a productive frequency above 0.1% in at least two of three replicate wells were required for clones to be considered positive. Clonotypes that were significantly expanded in both SARS-CoV-2 spike wells and at least one common cold coronavirus spike condition were defined as cross-reactive. CDR3 homology was assessed with Levenshtein distances (stringdist) and unrooted phylogenetic trees (ape) in R version 3.6.1. Using fastp at Q25 and MiXCR, TCRdb reprocessed the public reads and kept productive beta chains. Entries are consolidated by CDR3 protein sequence, retaining the most common genes and DNA. Here the V and J calls rest on TCRdb's processing, not on the authors' analysis. This sample holds about 20,000 distinct CDR3 sequences; 30% to 45% were observed only once. The biggest ten clones account for 2.6% of the sample.

The receptor comes from a human donor who had recovered from COVID-19. This chain is built from TRBV7-9 and TRBJ2-1; there is no confident call for the D gene. This specimen consisted of CD4+ T cells from blood, cultured in vitro, obtained about 7 months after SARS-CoV-2 vaccination. The sequenced DNA: TGTGCCAGCAGCTTAATCTTCTCCTACAATGAGCAGTTCTTC. Its protein product is CASSLIFSYNEQFF.